A selection of T cell receptor beta chains follows, all from one sample in a study of beta chain features in type 1 diabetes. Profiling relied on immunoSEQ multiplex PCR, and the TCRdb table lists in-frame clones only, not all of them. The data show over 700,000 clones, with roughly a sixth seen just once and 0.02% to 0.025% held by the top ten. The source material was naive CD4+ T cells from blood. Receptors originate from a woman under 30 in good health. The CDR3 runs from the conserved cysteine through the conserved F or W. The D gene is left open where the match is weak. A clone size is listed for some rows: how often the clone was seen (once, few, many), or a class if it is expanded.

j_call: TRBJ1-3; cdr3_length: 15; d_call: -; v_call: TRBV4-2; clone_size: -; cdr3_nt: TGTGCCAGCAGCCAAGATCCGGCCCGCGGAAACACCATATATTTT; cdr3_aa: CASSQDPARGNTIYF
j_call: TRBJ2-6; cdr3_length: 18; d_call: -; v_call: TRBV9; clone_size: -; cdr3_nt: TGTGCCAGCAGCGTAGAAGGGGGGCTCACCTCTGGGGCCAACGTCCTGACTTTC; cdr3_aa: CASSVEGGLTSGANVLTF
j_call: TRBJ2-1; cdr3_length: 18; d_call: -; v_call: TRBV4-1; clone_size: few; cdr3_nt: TGCGCCAGCAGCCAAGAATTCTACGTGGCGAGCTCCTACAATGAGCAGTTCTTC; cdr3_aa: CASSQEFYVASSYNEQFF
j_call: TRBJ2-7; cdr3_length: 15; d_call: TRBD1; v_call: TRBV5-1; clone_size: -; cdr3_nt: TGCGCCAGCAGACCTTACGGGACAGTCTCCTACGAGCAGTACTTC; cdr3_aa: CASRPYGTVSYEQYF
j_call: TRBJ1-1; cdr3_length: 14; d_call: -; v_call: TRBV15; clone_size: -; cdr3_nt: TGTGCCACCAGCAGAGGCGCGGGTAACACTGAAGCTTTCTTT; cdr3_aa: CATSRGAGNTEAFF
j_call: TRBJ2-1; cdr3_length: 16; d_call: -; v_call: TRBV19; clone_size: -; cdr3_nt: TGTGCCAGTAGTCCGCTGGGAGTCGGGACCTACAATGAGCAGTTCTTC; cdr3_aa: CASSPLGVGTYNEQFF
j_call: TRBJ1-2; cdr3_length: 13; d_call: -; v_call: TRBV5-1; clone_size: -; cdr3_nt: TGCGCCAGCAGCTTGGTAGGACTAAGTGGCTACACCTTC; cdr3_aa: CASSLVGLSGYTF
j_call: TRBJ1-2; cdr3_length: 12; d_call: -; v_call: TRBV5-6; clone_size: few; cdr3_nt: TGTGCCAGCAGCTTGCGGGCCTATGGCTACACCTTC; cdr3_aa: CASSLRAYGYTF
j_call: TRBJ1-2; cdr3_length: 13; d_call: -; v_call: TRBV18; clone_size: few; cdr3_nt: TGTGCCAGCTCACTATGGGACTCGGATGGCTACACCTTC; cdr3_aa: CASSLWDSDGYTF
j_call: TRBJ2-1; cdr3_length: 16; d_call: TRBD1; v_call: TRBV7-9; clone_size: -; cdr3_nt: TGTGCCAGCAGCCTATATGGGACAGCCGCCTACAATGAGCAGTTCTTC; cdr3_aa: CASSLYGTAAYNEQFF
j_call: TRBJ2-6; cdr3_length: 17; d_call: -; v_call: TRBV7-2; clone_size: -; cdr3_nt: TGCGCCAGCAGCGCAGCGACAGGACTCGAGGGGGCCAACGTCCTGACTTTC; cdr3_aa: CASSAATGLEGANVLTF
j_call: TRBJ1-5; cdr3_length: 15; d_call: -; v_call: TRBV6-1; clone_size: -; cdr3_nt: TGTGCCACCGGACAGTCCTTATATAGCAATCAGCCCCAGCATTTT; cdr3_aa: CATGQSLYSNQPQHF
j_call: TRBJ1-3; cdr3_length: 13; d_call: -; v_call: TRBV4-2; clone_size: few; cdr3_nt: TGTGCCAGCAGCCAAGATCAGGGAAACACCATATATTTT; cdr3_aa: CASSQDQGNTIYF
j_call: TRBJ1-4; cdr3_length: 13; d_call: -; v_call: TRBV10-3; clone_size: few; cdr3_nt: TGTGCCATCAGTGAGAGGCAGAATGAAAAACTGTTTTTT; cdr3_aa: CAISERQNEKLFF
j_call: TRBJ2-1; cdr3_length: 15; d_call: -; v_call: TRBV4-2; clone_size: few; cdr3_nt: TGTGCCAGCAGCCAAGATTACGCTATCAACAATGAGCAGTTCTTC; cdr3_aa: CASSQDYAINNEQFF
j_call: TRBJ2-1; cdr3_length: 14; d_call: -; v_call: TRBV7-3; clone_size: few; cdr3_nt: TGTGCCAGCAGCTTATCGGGTGTGACCAATGAGCAGTTCTTC; cdr3_aa: CASSLSGVTNEQFF
j_call: TRBJ2-3; cdr3_length: 14; d_call: TRBD2; v_call: TRBV7-6; clone_size: -; cdr3_nt: TGTGCCAGCAGCTTACGGCGGGAGGCAGATACGCAGTATTTT; cdr3_aa: CASSLRREADTQYF
j_call: TRBJ2-3; cdr3_length: 16; d_call: TRBD2; v_call: TRBV5-4; clone_size: -; cdr3_nt: TGTGCCAGCAGCCCCGCCCGTGATAGCGGGACGGTGTGGCAGTATTTT; cdr3_aa: CASSPARDSGTVWQYF
j_call: TRBJ2-1; cdr3_length: 15; d_call: TRBD1; v_call: TRBV5-1; clone_size: -; cdr3_nt: TGCGCCAGCAGCATAGGACAGGGGGCCTACAATGAGCAGTTCTTC; cdr3_aa: CASSIGQGAYNEQFF
j_call: TRBJ1-3; cdr3_length: 15; d_call: -; v_call: TRBV6-6; clone_size: few; cdr3_nt: TGTGCCAGCAGTTACGAGGGCATCTCTGGAAACACCATATATTTT; cdr3_aa: CASSYEGISGNTIYF
j_call: TRBJ2-3; cdr3_length: 16; d_call: TRBD2; v_call: TRBV6-1; clone_size: few; cdr3_nt: TGTGCCAGCAGTGAAGGCCCCATAGCGGGACCAGATACGCAGTATTTT; cdr3_aa: CASSEGPIAGPDTQYF
j_call: TRBJ2-6; cdr3_length: 15; d_call: -; v_call: TRBV9; clone_size: once; cdr3_nt: TGTGCCAGCAGCGTAGTCACCTCTGGGGCCAACGTCCTGACTTTC; cdr3_aa: CASSVVTSGANVLTF
j_call: TRBJ2-7; cdr3_length: 13; d_call: TRBD2; v_call: TRBV7-8; clone_size: few; cdr3_nt: TGTGCCAGCGGGGCTAGCGGTTCCTACGAGCAGTACTTC; cdr3_aa: CASGASGSYEQYF
j_call: TRBJ2-1; cdr3_length: 15; d_call: -; v_call: TRBV10-3; clone_size: -; cdr3_nt: TGTGCCATCAGTGACGGGCCGATCGGGTACAATGAGCAGTTCTTC; cdr3_aa: CAISDGPIGYNEQFF
j_call: TRBJ1-2; cdr3_length: 15; d_call: -; v_call: TRBV28; clone_size: few; cdr3_nt: TGTGCCAGCAGCTACGGTGCGTTAGCTAACTATGGCTACACCTTC; cdr3_aa: CASSYGALANYGYTF
j_call: TRBJ2-7; cdr3_length: 20; d_call: TRBD1; v_call: TRBV27; clone_size: -; cdr3_nt: TGTGCCAGCAGTTTACGAGGACAGGTCTTTGGCCCCAGAAAAGCTTACGAGCAGTACTTC; cdr3_aa: CASSLRGQVFGPRKAYEQYF
j_call: TRBJ2-1; cdr3_length: 16; d_call: -; v_call: TRBV4-2; clone_size: -; cdr3_nt: TGTGCCAGCAGCCAAGATCCAGGTCTATCCTACAATGAGCAGTTCTTC; cdr3_aa: CASSQDPGLSYNEQFF
j_call: TRBJ2-3; cdr3_length: 15; d_call: -; v_call: TRBV5-1; clone_size: -; cdr3_nt: TGCGCCAGCAGCTTGGTCGTAGCGGGCACAGATACGCAGTATTTT; cdr3_aa: CASSLVVAGTDTQYF
j_call: TRBJ2-5; cdr3_length: 15; d_call: -; v_call: TRBV10-3; clone_size: -; cdr3_nt: TGTGCCATCAGTGGACGAGGGATGGGTACGGAGACCCAGTACTTC; cdr3_aa: CAISGRGMGTETQYF
j_call: TRBJ2-3; cdr3_length: 16; d_call: TRBD2; v_call: TRBV7-9; clone_size: -; cdr3_nt: TGTGCCAGCAGATCAAGCGGGAGACCAAACACAGATACGCAGTATTTT; cdr3_aa: CASRSSGRPNTDTQYF
j_call: TRBJ2-1; cdr3_length: 15; d_call: TRBD2; v_call: TRBV5-1; clone_size: few; cdr3_nt: TGCGCCAGCAGCCCAAGCGGGAGTCGTTACAATGAGCAGTTCTTC; cdr3_aa: CASSPSGSRYNEQFF
j_call: TRBJ2-6; cdr3_length: 19; d_call: TRBD1; v_call: TRBV23-1; clone_size: few; cdr3_nt: TGCGCCAGCAGTCAATCATCGACAGGGCCGGGCTCTGGGGCCAACGTCCTGACTTTC; cdr3_aa: CASSQSSTGPGSGANVLTF
j_call: TRBJ2-4; cdr3_length: 15; d_call: -; v_call: TRBV6-5; clone_size: -; cdr3_nt: TGTGCCAGCAGTTATTTCTCTGGTGGGAAAAACATTCAGTACTTC; cdr3_aa: CASSYFSGGKNIQYF
j_call: TRBJ2-1; cdr3_length: 12; d_call: -; v_call: TRBV29-1; clone_size: -; cdr3_nt: TGCAGCGTTCAGGGTGCCCACAATGAGCAGTTCTTC; cdr3_aa: CSVQGAHNEQFF
j_call: TRBJ1-1; cdr3_length: 12; d_call: -; v_call: TRBV2; clone_size: few; cdr3_nt: TGTGCCAGCAGCAAACAGGACGGTGAAGCTTTCTTT; cdr3_aa: CASSKQDGEAFF
j_call: TRBJ2-6; cdr3_length: 18; d_call: -; v_call: TRBV29-1; clone_size: -; cdr3_nt: TGCAGCGTTGAAGTAACCCAGGCGCCGCTTTTGGGGGCCAACGTCCTGACTTTC; cdr3_aa: CSVEVTQAPLLGANVLTF
j_call: TRBJ2-7; cdr3_length: 17; d_call: TRBD2; v_call: TRBV5-1; clone_size: few; cdr3_nt: TGCGCCAGCAGCTCACCGGGACTAGCGGGATTCGGCGACGAGCAGTACTTC; cdr3_aa: CASSSPGLAGFGDEQYF
j_call: TRBJ2-1; cdr3_length: 16; d_call: TRBD1; v_call: TRBV11-1; clone_size: -; cdr3_nt: TGTGCCAGCAGCGGAATTGGACAGGGGTTTTACGATGAGCAGTTCTTC; cdr3_aa: CASSGIGQGFYDEQFF
j_call: TRBJ2-1; cdr3_length: 13; d_call: -; v_call: TRBV4-1; clone_size: few; cdr3_nt: TGCGCCAGCAGCCAAGCGGGTCTATTTAACCAGTTCTTC; cdr3_aa: CASSQAGLFNQFF
j_call: TRBJ2-7; cdr3_length: 14; d_call: TRBD1; v_call: TRBV5-1; clone_size: few; cdr3_nt: TGCGCCAGCACCCGGACAGGGGGTTCCTACGAGCAGTACTTC; cdr3_aa: CASTRTGGSYEQYF
j_call: TRBJ2-2; cdr3_length: 16; d_call: TRBD1; v_call: TRBV25-1; clone_size: -; cdr3_nt: TGTGCCAGCACCTCGCCAGGGACAGGGGCCACCGGGGAGCTGTTTTTT; cdr3_aa: CASTSPGTGATGELFF
j_call: TRBJ2-3; cdr3_length: 14; d_call: -; v_call: TRBV7-9; clone_size: -; cdr3_nt: TGTGCCAGCAGCCAGACCCGTAGCACAGATACGCAGTATTTT; cdr3_aa: CASSQTRSTDTQYF
j_call: TRBJ2-6; cdr3_length: 16; d_call: -; v_call: TRBV6-5; clone_size: few; cdr3_nt: TGTGCCAGCAGTTACTCGAGGGGCACAGGGCTTTCCGTCCTGACTTTC; cdr3_aa: CASSYSRGTGLSVLTF
j_call: TRBJ2-4; cdr3_length: 13; d_call: -; v_call: TRBV7-2; clone_size: few; cdr3_nt: TGTGCCAGCAGCTTTTCCAGCAAAAACATTCAGTACTTC; cdr3_aa: CASSFSSKNIQYF
j_call: TRBJ2-1; cdr3_length: 15; d_call: TRBD2; v_call: TRBV6-6; clone_size: few; cdr3_nt: TGTGCCAGCAGTTACTCGCAACTAGCGGGGAATGAGCAGTTCTTC; cdr3_aa: CASSYSQLAGNEQFF
j_call: TRBJ2-5; cdr3_length: 15; d_call: TRBD2; v_call: TRBV7-9; clone_size: -; cdr3_nt: TGTGCCAGCAGCTTAGCCGGCGGGAGTGGGGAGACCCAGTACTTC; cdr3_aa: CASSLAGGSGETQYF
j_call: TRBJ2-5; cdr3_length: 17; d_call: TRBD2; v_call: TRBV9; clone_size: few; cdr3_nt: TGTGCCAGCAGCGCCCGACTAGCGGGAGGGCCGGGAGAGACCCAGTACTTC; cdr3_aa: CASSARLAGGPGETQYF
j_call: TRBJ2-1; cdr3_length: 14; d_call: -; v_call: TRBV27; clone_size: few; cdr3_nt: TGTGCCAGCAGTTATAGCGAGACCTACAATGAGCAGTTCTTC; cdr3_aa: CASSYSETYNEQFF
j_call: TRBJ2-7; cdr3_length: 20; d_call: -; v_call: TRBV29-1; clone_size: few; cdr3_nt: TGCAGCGTTGTGGGGGACCGGGACAGGGCTCCTGGCGGGAGGGCCGGCGGGCAGTACTTC; cdr3_aa: CSVVGDRDRAPGGRAGGQYF
j_call: TRBJ2-3; cdr3_length: 16; d_call: TRBD1; v_call: TRBV7-2; clone_size: few; cdr3_nt: TGTGCCAGCAGCTTCCCGACAGGGACAGCAACAGATACGCAGTATTTT; cdr3_aa: CASSFPTGTATDTQYF
j_call: TRBJ2-3; cdr3_length: 14; d_call: TRBD2; v_call: TRBV7-2; clone_size: -; cdr3_nt: TGTGCCAGCAGCTCCGTAGCGGGAACAGATACGCAGTATTTT; cdr3_aa: CASSSVAGTDTQYF
j_call: TRBJ2-7; cdr3_length: 16; d_call: TRBD1; v_call: TRBV5-6; clone_size: -; cdr3_nt: TGTGCCAGCAGCTTGTTGGGACAGAAAAACTCCTACGAGCAGTACTTC; cdr3_aa: CASSLLGQKNSYEQYF
j_call: TRBJ2-5; cdr3_length: 15; d_call: TRBD1; v_call: TRBV6-5; clone_size: -; cdr3_nt: TGTGCCAGCAGCCGGGCCGGGACAGGGCTTGGGACCCAGTACTTC; cdr3_aa: CASSRAGTGLGTQYF